This T cell receptor beta chain stems from a study of blood T cells in healthy people across ages. Total RNA, at least 5 micrograms per sample, was extracted from PBMCs. This clonotype was observed a handful of times. There are 12 residues in the CDR3. Per the germline V gene, CDR1 is MNHNY and CDR2 is SVGAGI (reference sequence). V shed 2 bases and J shed 7 bases, with 6 bases lying between them. Using a J-beta primer mix together with a sample-barcoded 5' primer, a second PCR was run for about 6 to 11 cycles. The template-switch adaptor, which had 12 random nucleotides, put a tag on each cDNA molecule. TCRdb analysed the 5' RACE reads with MiXCR anew, one entry per CDR3 protein. The repertoire holds 1.5 million to 1.9 million distinct CDR3 sequences, with 35% to 45% as singletons.

The V gene is TRBV6-6, the J gene TRBJ1-5, with D unresolved. The sequence derives from a woman between 18 and 29 years old in good health. The specimen was blood. The CDR3 DNA sequence: TGTGCCAGCAGTTACCCCGGACAGCCCCAGCATTTT. It encodes CASSYPGQPQHF.